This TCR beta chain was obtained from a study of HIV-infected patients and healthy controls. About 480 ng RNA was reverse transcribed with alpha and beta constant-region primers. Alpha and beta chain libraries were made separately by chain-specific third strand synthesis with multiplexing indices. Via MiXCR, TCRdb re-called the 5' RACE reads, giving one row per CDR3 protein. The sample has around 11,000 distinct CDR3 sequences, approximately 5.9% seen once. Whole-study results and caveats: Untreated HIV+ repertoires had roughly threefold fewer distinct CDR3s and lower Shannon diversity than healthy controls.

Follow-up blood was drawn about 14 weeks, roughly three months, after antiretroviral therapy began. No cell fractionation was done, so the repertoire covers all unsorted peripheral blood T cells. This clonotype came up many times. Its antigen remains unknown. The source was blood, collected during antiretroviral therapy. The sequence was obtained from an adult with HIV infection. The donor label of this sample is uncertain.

The CDR3 here is CASSTGTSGRPQYF. CDR3 in DNA: TGTGCCAGCAGCACCGGGACTAGCGGGAGACCCCAGTACTTC. The genes are TRBV5-6 and TRBJ2-5; 14 bases match TRBD2. There are 14 residues in the CDR3. The V gene's germline CDR1 is SGHDT and CDR2 YYEEEE. V was pared by 4 bases and J by 9 bases, with 5 bases of the junction left unmatched.